The present T cell receptor (beta chain) was sequenced within a study of response to subunit inactivated influenza vaccine. TCRdb itself ran the RT-PCR reads through MiXCR, one entry per CDR3 protein. The sample has 800,000 to 1,000,000 distinct CDR3 sequences, 21% seen once. V was pared by 0 bases and J by 5 bases, with 14 bases between. This CDR3 is built from 15 residues. In germline, CDR1 is LGHNA, CDR2 YNFKEQ. This clonotype was counted only a few times. This chain uses TRBV4-2 with TRBJ2-7; weak D call: TRBD2 (5 bases). The receptor was isolated from a man in his forties or fifties who received an inactivated influenza vaccine. Material: PBMCs from blood, obtained 4 to 6 days after vaccination. As DNA, the CDR3 is TGTGCCAGCAGCCAAGATAAAGCTAATAGCGACGAGCAGTACTTC. Translating it yields CASSQDKANSDEQYF.